The 24 T cell receptor beta chains reported below all come from one sample, sequenced in a study of breast tumors, draining lymph nodes, adjacent tissues. TCRdb reprocessed the multiplex PCR reads with MiXCR, giving one entry per CDR3 protein. The table includes 30,000 to 35,000 distinct CDR3 sequences, 63% detected once. Sequencing was done on a sample of breast tumor tissue. All receptors derive from a female donor with breast cancer. Some clones in this sample may be carry-over from other donors' samples.

V gene TRBV24-1 combines with J gene TRBJ2-2; tentative D call: TRBD1 (5 bases). CDR1 is KGHDR and CDR2 is SFDVKD in the germline V gene. V dropped 3 bases and J dropped 2 bases, with 6 bases sitting between them. This CDR3 has 14 residues. In nucleotides, the CDR3 is TGTGCCACCAGTGATGACAGTAACACCGGGGAGCTGTTTTTT. It is translated as CATSDDSNTGELFF.

The gene calls are TRBV2 and TRBJ1-6; possibly TRBD1 for D (5 bases). The V and J ends lost 5 bases and 7 bases respectively, with 9 bases between them. The germline gives CDR1 SNHLY, CDR2 FYNNEI. The CDR3 consists of 13 residues. This CDR3 reads CASSRGTNSPLHF. The CDR3 nucleotides read TGTGCCAGCAGTCGAGGGACGAATTCACCCCTCCACTTT.

The chain couples TRBV29-1 to TRBJ2-1, with D unclear. V was clipped by 8 bases and J by 10 bases, with 15 bases between them. This CDR3 region has 11 residues. The V gene's germline CDR1 is SQVTM and CDR2 ANQGSEA. CDR3 protein: CSSSLVGEQFF. CDR3 DNA: TGCAGCTCCTCCCTAGTTGGAGAGCAGTTCTTC.

The chain uses TRBV29-1 and TRBJ1-4; maybe TRBD1 (5 bases). The V and J ends lost 0 bases and 14 bases respectively, with 28 bases between them. The V gene's germline CDR1 is SQVTM and CDR2 ANQGSEA. The CDR3 loop spans 17 amino acids. The CDR3 coding sequence is TGCAGCGTTGAAGATTTGGGACGTCCTGGGGCTAATGAAAGTCTGTTTTTT. Its translation: CSVEDLGRPGANESLFF.

The chain is built from TRBV27 and TRBJ2-7; 8 bases line up with TRBD1. Germline-derived CDR1 and CDR2 are MNHEY and SMNVEV (reference sequence). V was clipped by 3 bases and J by 4 bases; unmatched bases: 8. This CDR3 comprises 15 residues. The DNA of the CDR3 is TGTGCCAGCAGTTTGACCGGGACAGGCCTTTACGAGCAGTACTTC. This encodes CASSLTGTGLYEQYF.

The rearrangement links TRBV24-1 to TRBJ2-1; D call uncertain. The germline gives CDR1 KGHDR, CDR2 SFDVKD. Trimming took off 4 bases at V and 0 bases at J, with 15 bases between the two ends. There are 17 residues in the CDR3. The CDR3 spells CATSDGHTVSSYNEQFF. CDR3 DNA: TGTGCCACCAGTGACGGCCACACAGTGAGCTCCTACAATGAGCAGTTCTTC.

The V gene is TRBV19, the J gene TRBJ2-2, with D perhaps assigned TRBD1 or TRBD2 (5 bases each). The CDR3 loop spans 15 amino acids. Germline V gene lookup returns CDR1 LNHDA and CDR2 SQIVND (reference sequence). V dropped 6 bases and J dropped 3 bases, with 14 bases sitting between them. DNA for the CDR3: TGTGCCAGTAGCACCGCCGGGACGGACACCGGGGAGCTGTTTTTT. Translated, it gives CASSTAGTDTGELFF.

This clonotype has a count of ten or more. The V gene is TRBV5-1, the J gene TRBJ1-4, with 8 bases lining up with TRBD1. The CDR3 sequence is 17 residues long. V shed 0 bases, J shed 0 bases, and the junction held 4 bases outside the gene matches. Per germline, CDR1 SGHRS and CDR2 YFSETQ. This CDR3 reads CASSLGGQGATNEKLFF. CDR3 in DNA: TGCGCCAGCAGCTTGGGAGGACAGGGCGCAACTAATGAAAAACTGTTTTTT. Full variable domain (rest looked up from reference TRBV5-1 and TRBJ1-4): KAGVTQTPRYLIKTRGQQVTLSCSPISGHRSVSWYQQTPGQGLQFLFEYFSETQRNKGNFPGRFSGRQFSNSRSEMNVSTLELGDSALYLCASSLGGQGATNEKLFFGSGTQLSVL.

This chain joins TRBV7-8 and TRBJ2-1; possible D gene TRBD1, 5 bases. Germline-derived CDR1 and CDR2 are SGHVS and FQNEAQ. CDR3 length equals 14 residues. Trimming left V 1 base short and J 10 bases short, with 14 bases between. CDR3 in DNA: TGTGCCAGCAGCTTAGGAGGTGAAGGGGTCGAGCAGTTCTTC. It yields the protein CASSLGGEGVEQFF. Looking up the rest from reference TRBV7-8 and TRBJ2-1 gives the full variable domain: GAGVSQSPRYKVAKRGQDVALRCDPISGHVSLFWYQQALGQGPEFLTYFQNEAQLDKSGLPSDRFFAERPEGSVSTLKIQRTQQEDSAVYLCASSLGGEGVEQFFGPGTRLTVL.

The V and J genes are TRBV6-7 and TRBJ2-7; D perhaps matches TRBD1 (5 bases). TRBV6-7 is sorted into the ORF group, with uncertain function. The V and J ends lost 2 bases and 5 bases respectively, with 10 bases between them. The CDR3 consists of 13 residues. This CDR3 reads CASSYSRVHEQYF. The CDR3 DNA reads TGTGCCAGCAGTTACAGCAGGGTCCACGAGCAGTACTTC.

V is TRBV3-1 and J is TRBJ1-2; D may be TRBD1 (5 bases). CDR1 is LGHDT and CDR2 is YNNKEL in the germline V gene (reference sequence). V dropped 2 bases and J dropped 4 bases, with 14 bases sitting between them. The CDR3 has 15 residues. CDR3 sequence reads: CASSQNAGRAYGYTF. The DNA for the CDR3 is TGTGCCAGCAGCCAAAATGCGGGCAGGGCCTATGGCTACACCTTC. The variable domain in full, completed from reference TRBV3-1 and TRBJ1-2, reads DTAVSQTPKYLVTQMGNDKSIKCEQNLGHDTMYWYKQDSKKFLKIMFSYNNKELIINETVPNRFSPKSPDKAHLNLHINSLELGDSAVYFCASSQNAGRAYGYTFGSGTRLTVV.

A note on this clonotype: This clone may be a read error of a much larger clone one base away. The chain couples TRBV5-1 to TRBJ2-4; D call uncertain. Looked up from germline, CDR1 is SGHRS and CDR2 is YFSETQ. This CDR3 region has 12 residues. The chain's CDR3 is CASSSDGNIHYF. Here the CDR3 DNA reads TGCGCCAGCAGCTCGGACGGAAACATTCACTACTTC.

The rearrangement links TRBV10-3 to TRBJ1-2, with 9 bases aligning to TRBD1. This CDR3 spans 14 amino acids. V lost 8 bases and J lost 6; bases outside the gene matches: 10. Germline-derived CDR1 and CDR2 are ENHRY and SYGVKD. CDR3 DNA sequence: TGTGCCATCCAACAGGGGGCGCAGATCAATGGCTACACCTTC. Amino acid sequence: CAIQQGAQINGYTF.

CDR3 sequence reads: CASSLVLDEQFF. The CDR3 nucleotides are TGTGCCAGCAGCTTAGTACTCGATGAGCAGTTCTTC. The V gene is TRBV11-3, the J gene TRBJ2-1, with no clear D. Germline assignment: CDR1 SGHNT and CDR2 YENEEA. Between the trimmed V and J ends, which lost 1 base and 8 bases, there was a span of 6 bases. This CDR3 has 12 amino acids.

The chain links TRBV5-1 to TRBJ2-7, with D possibly matching TRBD2 (5 bases). V was trimmed by 2 bases and J by 1 base, leaving 13 bases between them. The CDR3 sequence is 15 residues long. Germline CDR1 SGHRS, CDR2 YFSETQ. Here the CDR3 reads CASSFLPGDSYEQYF. CDR3 bases: TGCGCCAGCAGCTTTTTGCCCGGGGATTCCTACGAGCAGTACTTC. Supplemented by reference TRBV5-1 and TRBJ2-7, the full variable domain reads KAGVTQTPRYLIKTRGQQVTLSCSPISGHRSVSWYQQTPGQGLQFLFEYFSETQRNKGNFPGRFSGRQFSNSRSEMNVSTLELGDSALYLCASSFLPGDSYEQYFGPGTRLTVT.

The chain is built from TRBV6-2 or TRBV6-3 and TRBJ1-2; D possibly corresponds to TRBD1 (6 bases). V lost 4 bases and J 5 bases, leaving 17 bases between the germline ends. The CDR3 loop spans 15 amino acids. Germline-derived CDR1 and CDR2 are MNHEY and SVGEGT. This CDR3 is CASSLPGQTIYGYTF. The CDR3 DNA reads as TGTGCCAGCAGTTTACCCGGACAGACGATTTATGGCTACACCTTC.

The chain has TRBV7-2 and TRBJ1-5; D is perhaps TRBD1 (6 bases). Trimming took off 2 bases at V and 2 bases at J, with 13 bases between the two ends. CDR1 SGHTA and CDR2 FQGNSA come from the germline V gene. This CDR3 has 16 amino acids. CDR3 sequence reads: CASSLILGARNQPQHF. CDR3 nucleotide sequence: TGTGCCAGCAGCTTAATCTTGGGGGCTCGCAATCAGCCCCAGCATTTT.

The chain joins TRBV24-1 to TRBJ2-1; 12 positions agree with TRBD2. V shed 1 base, J shed 7 bases, and the junction held 7 bases outside the gene matches. Looked up from germline, CDR1 is KGHDR and CDR2 is SFDVKD. The CDR3 runs to 17 residues. Here the CDR3 reads CATSDFLAGGPKNEQFF. For the CDR3, the DNA is TGTGCCACCAGTGATTTCCTAGCGGGAGGGCCTAAAAATGAGCAGTTCTTC.

This clonotype showed up just once. One end of the junction does not line up with germline, which may come from a read error. CDR3 sequence (DNA): TGTGCCAGCAGCCCTGGATCAGGCTCCACCTTC. It encodes CASSPGSGSTF. The chain couples TRBV11-2 to TRBJ1-2; D is unclear. This CDR3 has 11 residues. Per germline, CDR1 SGHAT and CDR2 FQNNGV.

The gene calls are TRBV10-3 and TRBJ2-1; weak D call: TRBD2 (6 bases). The V gene's germline CDR1 is ENHRY and CDR2 SYGVKD. Trimming took 3 bases from V and 9 from J, leaving 21 bases between them. The CDR3 sequence is 16 residues long. In nucleotides, the CDR3 is TGTGCCATCAGTGACCTGACTAGGGTTTCGGTAGGTGAGCAGTTCTTC. Translated, it gives CAISDLTRVSVGEQFF.

The chain has TRBV6-2 or TRBV6-3 and TRBJ1-6; D remains unclear. The V end lost 5 bases, the J end lost 14 bases, and 16 bases lay between the germline ends. From germline, CDR1 is MNHEY and CDR2 SVGEGT. This CDR3 comprises 13 residues. The CDR3 is CASSLNALGSLHF. CDR3 in DNA: TGTGCCAGCAGTCTCAACGCTCTCGGATCCCTCCACTTT.

This clonotype was found many times. CDR3 nucleotides: TGTGCCAGCACCCTATACGGGAGGTTTCTGAATACGCAGTATTTT. Amino acid sequence: CASTLYGRFLNTQYF. This rearrangement joins TRBV28 to TRBJ2-3; 7 nucleotides match TRBD2. This CDR3 is 15 amino acids long. Germline assignment: CDR1 MDHEN and CDR2 SYDVKM. The trim removed 7 bases at V and 7 bases at J, leaving 14 bases unmatched.

The chain is built from TRBV7-2 and TRBJ2-7, with 8 positions matching TRBD1. V lost 1 base and J lost 5; bases outside the gene matches: 4. There are 14 residues in the CDR3. Germline CDR1 reads SGHTA; CDR2 reads FQGNSA. CDR3 nucleotide sequence: TGTGCCAGCAGCTTAGGTAACAGGGGGGACGAGCAGTACTTC. It specifies CASSLGNRGDEQYF. Based on the CDR3 plus reference TRBV7-2 and TRBJ2-7, the full variable domain is GAGVSQSPSNKVTEKGKDVELRCDPISGHTALYWYRQSLGQGLEFLIYFQGNSAPDKSGLPSDRFSAERTGGSVSTLTIQRTQQEDSAVYLCASSLGNRGDEQYFGPGTRLTVT.

V and J are TRBV5-4 and TRBJ1-4; no clear D. The germline V and J ends were trimmed by 3 bases and 0 bases, with 9 bases remaining between them. The CDR3 sequence is 15 residues long. Germline V gene sequence: CDR1 SGHNT, CDR2 YYREEE (reference sequence). The CDR3 region is CASSSDRATNEKLFF. Here the CDR3 DNA reads TGTGCCAGCAGCTCGGACCGAGCAACTAATGAAAAACTGTTTTTT. Full variable domain (outside the CDR3, taken from reference TRBV5-4 and TRBJ1-4): ETGVTQSPTHLIKTRGQQVTLRCSSQSGHNTVSWYQQALGQGPQFIFQYYREEENGRGNFPPRFSGLQFPNYSSELNVNALELDDSALYLCASSSDRATNEKLFFGSGTQLSVL.